This TCR beta chain comes out of a study of vaccination and CD4 T cells after COVID-19. Germline V gene lookup returns CDR1 SGHAT and CDR2 FQNNGV. V was clipped by 2 bases and J by 5 bases, with 7 bases between them. CDR3 length: 13 amino acids. Specified treatment: roughly 11-day PBMC culture with coronavirus spike peptide pools or control peptides (ViraFEST assay). As regards this clonotype: Its target is unknown.

Cultured CD4+ T cell DNA was sequenced using the Oncomine TCR Beta short-read assay. One entry per CDR3 protein results from TCRdb running MiXCR on the PCR reads. The sample records 15,000 or so distinct CDR3 sequences, around 56% being singletons. The genes are TRBV11-2 and TRBJ2-1; D is uncertain. Sequencing was performed on CD4+ T cells from blood, cultured in vitro. The receptor's source is a human donor who had recovered from COVID-19. CDR3 in amino acids: CASSLTGNNEQFF. The CDR3, as DNA: TGTGCCAGCAGCTTAACCGGAAACAATGAGCAGTTCTTC.